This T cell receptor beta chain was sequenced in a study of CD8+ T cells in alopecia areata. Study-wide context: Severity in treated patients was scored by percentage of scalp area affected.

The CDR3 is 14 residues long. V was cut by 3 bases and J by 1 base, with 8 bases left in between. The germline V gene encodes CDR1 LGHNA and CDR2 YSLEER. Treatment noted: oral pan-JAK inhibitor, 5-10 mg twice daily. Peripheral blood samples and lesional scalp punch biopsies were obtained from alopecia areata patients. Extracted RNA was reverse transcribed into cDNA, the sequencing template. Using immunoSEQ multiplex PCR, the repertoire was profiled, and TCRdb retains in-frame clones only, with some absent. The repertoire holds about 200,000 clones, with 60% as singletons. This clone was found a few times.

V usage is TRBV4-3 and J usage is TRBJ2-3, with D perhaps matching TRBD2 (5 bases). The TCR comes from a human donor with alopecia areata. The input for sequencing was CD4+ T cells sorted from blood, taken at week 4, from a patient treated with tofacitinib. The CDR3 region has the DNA TGCGCCAGCAGCCAGCGGGTTGGCACAGATACGCAGTATTTT. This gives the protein CASSQRVGTDTQYF.